What follows are 26 T cell receptor beta chains derived from one specimen sequenced in a study of post-analysis software for immune sequencing data. Study-level results: TRBV5-6, TRBV5-1 and TRBV20-1 belonged to a set of five TRBV segments that were more frequent in patients than controls.

Their recognized antigens are unknown. Unique molecular identifiers were carried by the TCR beta cDNA libraries. TCRdb used MiXCR to reprocess the PCR reads, holding one entry per CDR3 protein. The sample records hundreds of thousands of distinct CDR3 sequences, around 27% being singletons. The sample comprised blood. The receptors here all came from a girl aged 5 to 17 with multiple sclerosis.

The chain couples TRBV7-2 to TRBJ2-3; 10 positions agree with TRBD2. Germline CDR1 reads SGHTA; CDR2 reads FQGNSA. Losses at the gene ends were 6 bases for V and 2 bases for J; bases not matched to a gene: 8. The CDR3 has 16 amino acids. The CDR3 reads CASSSRTSGITDTQYF. For the CDR3, the DNA is TGTGCCAGCAGTTCCCGGACTAGCGGAATCACAGATACGCAGTATTTT.

This chain links TRBV29-1 with TRBJ1-5, with D perhaps TRBD1 (5 bases). This CDR3 region has 13 residues. The V end was cut by 4 bases, the J end by 6 bases, with 13 bases between. Germline CDR1 reads SQVTM; CDR2 reads ANQGSEA. The CDR3 nucleotides are TGCAGCGTTGGAGGCAGGGAGGGTCAGCCCCAGCATTTT. Its translation: CSVGGREGQPQHF. The full variable domain, rest sourced from reference TRBV29-1 and TRBJ1-5, is SAVISQKPSRDICQRGTSLTIQCQVDSQVTMMFWYRQQPGQSLTLIATANQGSEATYESGFVIDKFPISRPNLTFSTLTVSNMSPEDSSIYLCSVGGREGQPQHFGDGTRLSIL.

The chain joins TRBV27 to TRBJ2-7; TRBD1 is a possible D gene (6 bases). V was pared by 8 bases and J by 7 bases, with 30 bases between. The CDR3 spans 17 residues. Per germline, CDR1 MNHEY and CDR2 SMNVEV (reference sequence). DNA of the CDR3: TGTGCCAGCCGCCTTCGGCCGACAGGCTCCAGCGCAGGTGAGCAGTACTTC. It is translated as CASRLRPTGSSAGEQYF.

This clonotype was recorded at least ten times. The J gene is TRBJ2-1, the V gene TRBV4-3; D might be TRBD1 (5 bases). Trimming removed 3 bases from V and 0 bases from J, with 12 bases in between. CDR1 and CDR2 from the germline V gene are LGHNA and YSLEER. The CDR3 is made up of 16 amino acids. The CDR3 protein is CASSQLDTRSYNEQFF. The CDR3 bases are TGCGCCAGCAGCCAGTTGGACACTCGCTCCTACAATGAGCAGTTCTTC.

The chain couples TRBV7-2 to TRBJ2-3; 12 nucleotides line up with TRBD2. The CDR3 has 16 amino acids. With V trimmed by 4 bases and J by 4 bases, 6 bases remained unmatched. Germline CDR1 reads SGHTA; CDR2 reads FQGNSA. The CDR3 loop is CASSSRLAGVPDTQYF. CDR3 nucleotides: TGTGCCAGCAGCTCACGACTAGCGGGAGTTCCAGATACGCAGTATTTT.

This clonotype was picked up a small number of times. The genes are TRBV20-1 and TRBJ1-4; 9 bases fit TRBD1. With 2 bases clipped from V and 11 bases from J, the junction kept 9 bases outside the gene matches. The CDR3 length is 14 residues. Germline CDR1 reads DFQATT; CDR2 reads SNEGSKA (reference sequence). CDR3: CSARRGTGMGKLFF. In nucleotides, the CDR3 is TGCAGTGCTAGACGGGGGACAGGGATGGGGAAACTGTTTTTT.

This clonotype has at least ten counts. V usage is TRBV25-1 and J usage is TRBJ1-2, with D perhaps TRBD1 (6 bases). The ends were cut back, 6 bases at V and 4 bases at J, with 15 bases in the middle. Germline CDR1 and CDR2: MGHDK and SYGVNS. CDR3 size: 14 residues. This chain's CDR3 is CASRGHSNTYGYTF. The DNA of the CDR3 is TGTGCCAGCAGGGGACATTCCAACACCTATGGCTACACCTTC.

This clonotype occurred many times. This sequence joins TRBV10-3 and TRBJ2-3; D could derive from TRBD1 or TRBD2 (6 bases each). The CDR3 covers 15 residues. Germline CDR1 and CDR2: ENHRY and SYGVKD. V gave up 3 bases and J gave up 6 bases, with 16 bases separating them. CDR3 coding DNA: TGTGCCATCAGTGACCCGGGAGCCCAGGGGGATACGCAGTATTTT. This encodes CAISDPGAQGDTQYF.

In its sample, this clonotype was seen many times. This chain uses TRBV5-1 with TRBJ2-1; 8 positions match TRBD2. Trimming removed 2 bases from V and 7 bases from J; junction bases left unmatched: 2. The CDR3 is 13 amino acids. Germline CDR1 is SGHRS and CDR2 is YFSETQ. CDR3 DNA sequence: TGCGCCAGCAGCTTCGGGGGGGAGAATGAGCAGTTCTTC. This translates into CASSFGGENEQFF.

This clonotype appeared a single time. The junction shows a germline mismatch at one end, possibly a read error. CDR3 coding DNA: TGCAGCGTTGATGATAGCGGGAGGGCAGATACGCGGTATTTT. This encodes CSVDDSGRADTRYF. This sequence joins TRBV29-1 and TRBJ2-3, with 11 bases aligning to TRBD2. The CDR3 loop spans 14 amino acids. Germline CDR1 SQVTM, CDR2 ANQGSEA.

This chain uses TRBV5-1 with TRBJ2-5; 11 bases match TRBD2. The germline V gene has CDR1 SGHRS and CDR2 YFSETQ. Trimming cost V 4 bases and J 5 bases; bases outside gene matches: 10. This CDR3 contains 16 residues. CDR3 sequence (DNA): TGCGCCAGCAGCGGGGGACTAGCGGTGTTACCGGAGACCCAGTACTTC. It codes for CASSGGLAVLPETQYF.

This clonotype was observed a handful of times. The chain couples TRBV20-1 to TRBJ2-5; 7 bases are shared with TRBD2. The V segment lost 3 bases and the J segment 5 bases; nucleotides outside the gene matches: 12. The CDR3 length is 15 residues. Germline CDR1 DFQATT, CDR2 SNEGSKA (reference sequence). Here the CDR3 reads CSASEFQRDGETQYF. In nucleotides, the CDR3 is TGCAGTGCTAGTGAATTCCAGCGGGATGGGGAGACCCAGTACTTC.

As to this clonotype: Germline is not matched at one junction end, which may reflect a read error. The chain has TRBV7-2 and TRBJ2-3, with D perhaps matching TRBD1 or TRBD2 (7 bases each). Germline CDR1 is SGHTA and CDR2 is FQGNSA. The CDR3 covers 16 residues. CDR3 sequence (DNA): TGTGTCAGCAGCAGACAGGGAGGGTCGAGCACAGATACGCAGTATTTT. The encoded protein is CVSSRQGGSSTDTQYF.

There are a few counts of this clonotype. This rearrangement joins TRBV7-9 to TRBJ2-7; D ambiguous. The ends were cut back, 3 bases at V and 2 bases at J, with 8 bases in the middle. CDR1 and CDR2 (germline): SEHNR, FQNEAQ (reference sequence). The CDR3 is made up of 13 amino acids. Here the CDR3 DNA reads TGTGCCAGCAGCTTCGGGTCGGCCTACGAGCAGTACTTC. Translation: CASSFGSAYEQYF.

In its sample, this clonotype was seen a few times. The V call is TRBV5-1, the J call TRBJ2-1, with D perhaps TRBD1 (5 bases). V gave up 5 bases and J gave up 7 bases, with 22 bases separating them. Germline V gene sequence: CDR1 SGHRS, CDR2 YFSETQ. The CDR3 is made up of 16 amino acids. The CDR3 DNA is TGCGCCAGCAGGGATTACAGGTCGGGTGTCCAGAATGAGCAGTTCTTC. It encodes CASRDYRSGVQNEQFF.

This clonotype was detected a few times. The genes are TRBV5-1 and TRBJ1-5, with D unresolved. The germline V gene encodes CDR1 SGHRS and CDR2 YFSETQ. CDR3 length equals 13 residues. V shed 4 bases and J shed 6 bases, with 11 bases lying between them. In DNA, the CDR3 is TGCGCCAGCAGCGTGGAAGCCAGTCAGCCCCAGCATTTT. This sequence encodes CASSVEASQPQHF.

Concerning this clonotype itself: Sequence at one end of the junction differs from germline and may be a read error. V is TRBV7-2 and J is TRBJ2-7; 12 nucleotides agree with TRBD2. The CDR3 sequence is 14 residues long. Germline CDR1 is SGHTA and CDR2 is FQGNSA. In nucleotides, the CDR3 is TGTGCCGGCAGCTTTACTAGCGGGGGGAGCGAGCAGTACTTC. Its translation: CAGSFTSGGSEQYF.

This clonotype was observed a handful of times. Here the CDR3 reads CASSAVGFNTEAFF. CDR3 nucleotide sequence: TGTGCCAGCAGCGCAGTGGGCTTTAACACTGAAGCTTTCTTT. This chain connects TRBV7-9 to TRBJ1-1; the D is unclear. The germline gives CDR1 SEHNR, CDR2 FQNEAQ (reference sequence). The CDR3 has 14 amino acids. Deletions cut 5 bases from V and 2 bases from J, with 12 bases between.

The CDR3 bases are TGTGCCAGCAGTAATACGGTATTCAGCTCCTACAATGAGCAGTTCTTC. Protein sequence: CASSNTVFSSYNEQFF. V gene TRBV7-2 combines with J gene TRBJ2-1, with D unclear. The CDR3 covers 16 residues. Trimming pared 6 bases from V and 0 bases from J, leaving 15 bases between. Germline V gives CDR1 SGHTA, CDR2 FQGNSA.

About this clonotype itself: The junction and the germline gene differ at one end; a read error may be behind it. The V and J genes are TRBV3-1 and TRBJ2-5, with D possibly matching TRBD2 (6 bases). Germline values: CDR1 LGHDT, CDR2 YNNKEL (reference sequence). The CDR3 runs 15 residues. CDR3 coding DNA: TGTGCCAGCAGCCAAAAGGGACTGAGACAAGAGACCCGGTACTTC. It yields the protein CASSQKGLRQETRYF.

The chain links TRBV6-6 to TRBJ1-4; 8 bases fit TRBD1. The V gene's germline CDR1 is MNHNY and CDR2 SVGAGI (reference sequence). This CDR3 has 15 residues. The J segment lost 5 bases and the V segment lost 2 bases, leaving 4 bases of the junction unmatched. The DNA for the CDR3 is TGTGCCAGCAGTTACCGGACAGGGAAGAATGAAAAACTGTTTTTT. Its translation is CASSYRTGKNEKLFF.

This clonotype appeared many times. V usage is TRBV6-5 and J usage is TRBJ2-3; D unresolved. The CDR3 totals 14 residues. Germline values: CDR1 MNHEY, CDR2 SVGAGI. V lost 3 bases, J lost 2 bases, and 9 bases lay in between. CDR3 nucleotide sequence: TGTGCCAGCAGTTATCAAGTGCACACAGATACGCAGTATTTT. Translated: CASSYQVHTDTQYF.

The gene calls are TRBV11-2 and TRBJ2-5, with TRBD2 identical over 9 bases. Germline V gene lookup returns CDR1 SGHAT and CDR2 FQNNGV. Germline trimming cut 5 bases from V and 5 bases from J; bases unmatched to any gene: 6. The CDR3 covers 14 residues. The CDR3 sequence: CASSTGTSIETQYF. In DNA form, the CDR3 reads TGTGCCAGCAGCACTGGGACTAGCATCGAGACCCAGTACTTC. The variable domain in full, with the rest retrieved from reference TRBV11-2 and TRBJ2-5, is EAGVAQSPRYKIIEKRQSVAFWCNPISGHATLYWYQQILGQGPKLLIQFQNNGVVDDSQLPKDRFSAERLKGVDSTLKIQPAKLEDSAVYLCASSTGTSIETQYFGPGTRLLVL.

The gene calls are TRBV20-1 and TRBJ2-7; D gene unclear. Trimming removed 3 bases at V and 9 bases at J, with 21 bases between. The germline gives CDR1 DFQATT, CDR2 SNEGSKA (reference sequence). The CDR3 loop spans 14 amino acids. This chain's CDR3 is CSASHKSFEDGQYF. The CDR3 nucleotides are TGCAGTGCTAGTCATAAATCGTTCGAAGACGGGCAGTACTTC.

In DNA, the CDR3 is TGCGCCAGCAGCTTATCGGACCAGCGAGGCTACACCTTC. This codes for CASSLSDQRGYTF. The chain joins TRBV5-1 to TRBJ1-2, with D unresolved. Germline loops: CDR1 SGHRS, CDR2 YFSETQ. The CDR3 sequence is 13 residues long. V lost 2 bases to trimming and J lost 8 bases, with 13 bases between them.

The chain carries TRBV6-6 and TRBJ2-1, with TRBD2 identical over 7 bases. Germline V gene sequence: CDR1 MNHNY, CDR2 SVGAGI (reference sequence). This CDR3 comprises 13 residues. With V trimmed by 5 bases and J by 6 bases, 4 bases remained unmatched. CDR3 DNA sequence: TGTGCCAGCAGTAGCGGACTAGGCAATGAGCAGTTCTTC. This gives the protein CASSSGLGNEQFF.